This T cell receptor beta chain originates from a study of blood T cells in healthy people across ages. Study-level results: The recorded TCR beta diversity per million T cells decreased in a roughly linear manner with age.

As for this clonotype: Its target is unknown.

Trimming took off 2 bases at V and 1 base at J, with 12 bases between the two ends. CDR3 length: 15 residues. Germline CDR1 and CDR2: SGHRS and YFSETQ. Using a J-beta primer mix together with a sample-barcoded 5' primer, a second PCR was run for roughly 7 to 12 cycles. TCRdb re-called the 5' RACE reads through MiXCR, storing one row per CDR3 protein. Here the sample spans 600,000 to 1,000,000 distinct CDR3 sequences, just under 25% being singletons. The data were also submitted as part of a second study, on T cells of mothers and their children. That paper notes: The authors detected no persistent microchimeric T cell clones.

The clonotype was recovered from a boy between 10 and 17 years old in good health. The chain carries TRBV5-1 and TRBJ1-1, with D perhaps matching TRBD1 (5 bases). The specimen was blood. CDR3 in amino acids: CASSFMAGGNTEAFF. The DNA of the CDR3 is TGCGCCAGCAGCTTCATGGCCGGGGGGAACACTGAAGCTTTCTTT.